The T cell receptor (beta chain) under discussion was sequenced for a study of post-analysis software for immune sequencing data. Study background: Recorded disease courses covered relapsing-remitting, secondary progressive and progressive-relapsing multiple sclerosis. Some patients had no subtype annotation. Study-level points and caveats: Five TRBV segments were more frequent in patients than controls; TRBV5-6, TRBV5-1 and TRBV20-1 belonged to this group. Strong co-clustering by F measure was seen for same-batch samples. There was significantly lower normalized Chao1 diversity in multiple sclerosis patients than in controls.

This clonotype has just a few counts. What it binds is unknown. TCR beta libraries were prepared from cDNA with unique molecular identifiers. Starting from approximately 1 to 10 million T cells, the study yielded roughly 0.5 million cDNA molecules. MiXCR was run by TCRdb on the PCR reads, yielding one entry per CDR3 protein. The sample yields hundreds of thousands of distinct CDR3 sequences, about 44% seen once. The CDR3 contains 14 residues. The J segment lost 9 bases and the V segment lost 5 bases, leaving 9 bases of the junction unmatched. Per the germline V gene, CDR1 is LNHDA and CDR2 is SQIVND (reference sequence).

The sequenced sample consisted of blood. The receptor's source is a girl aged 10 to 17 with multiple sclerosis. The chain uses TRBV19 and TRBJ2-1, with 8 nucleotides matching TRBD2. The CDR3 loop reads CASSLSGGLSEQFF. CDR3 nucleotide sequence: TGTGCCAGTAGTCTCAGCGGGGGCCTGAGTGAGCAGTTCTTC.